The clone carrying this T cell receptor (beta chain) showed up many times. Its antigen is unknown. Regarding time point: newly diagnosed GD, antithyroid drugs for less than 3 months. From PBMCs, RNA was extracted and then used to make the TCR library. Diagnosing Graves' disease relied on the American Thyroid Association guidelines. Library construction for TCR beta used iRepertoire HTBI primers and Arm-PCR of CDR3 regions. Via MiXCR, TCRdb re-called the multiplex PCR reads, giving one row per CDR3 protein. The repertoire holds about 400,000 distinct CDR3 sequences, roughly 16% seen once, with 22% in the top ten. The sample comes from a study of regulatory T cells in long-lasting Graves disease. The CDR3 length is 16 residues. The V and J ends lost 6 bases and 5 bases, in that order; junction bases with no gene match: 11. CDR1 MNHNS and CDR2 SASEGT come from the germline V gene. Broader study findings: Accuracy might have suffered from few samples. TRBV28, TRBJ1-2 and TRBJ2-5 emerged as the favored segments in persistent disease.

The chain is built from TRBV6-1 and TRBJ2-2; 8 bases fit TRBD1. The specimen comprised peripheral blood mononuclear cells (PBMCs), sampled at new diagnosis, from a patient treated with antithyroid drugs. The receptor was isolated from a female donor with Graves disease. CDR3: CASRGTGTGGTGELFF. As DNA, the CDR3 is TGTGCCAGCAGGGGGACCGGGACAGGAGGAACCGGGGAGCTGTTTTTT.